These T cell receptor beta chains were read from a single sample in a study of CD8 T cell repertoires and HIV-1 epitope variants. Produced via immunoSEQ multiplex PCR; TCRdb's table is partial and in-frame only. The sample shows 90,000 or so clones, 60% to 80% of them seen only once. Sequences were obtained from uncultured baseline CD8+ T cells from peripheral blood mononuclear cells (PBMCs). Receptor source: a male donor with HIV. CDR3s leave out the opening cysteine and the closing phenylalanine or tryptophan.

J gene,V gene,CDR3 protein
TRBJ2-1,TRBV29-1,SGSRTGGNEQF
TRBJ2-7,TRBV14,ASSQLVNYEQY
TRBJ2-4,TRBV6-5,ASSPVRTKNIQY
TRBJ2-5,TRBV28,ASSLYHGETQY
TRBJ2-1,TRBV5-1,ASSFVGAEQF
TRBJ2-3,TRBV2,ASSDDWGGDTQY
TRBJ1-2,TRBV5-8,ASSFGGNYGYT
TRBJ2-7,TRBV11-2,ASSYDRGEEQY
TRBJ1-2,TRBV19,ASSATGGAAGYT
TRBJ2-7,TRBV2,ASSEEGIS
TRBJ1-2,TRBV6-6,ASSPQGGADGYT
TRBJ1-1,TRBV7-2,ASSFRRDTEAF
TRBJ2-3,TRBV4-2,ASSQVVGAGETDTQY
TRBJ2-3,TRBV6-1,ASGGQFSDTQY
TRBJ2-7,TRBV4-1,ASSQGDRGHYEQY
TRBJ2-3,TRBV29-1,SVGLGTSADTQY
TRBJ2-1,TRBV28,ATLPESSYSHNEQF
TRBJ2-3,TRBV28,ASKLAGASDTQY
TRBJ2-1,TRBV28,ASSPPDRNEQF
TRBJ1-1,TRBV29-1,SAGTALNTEAF
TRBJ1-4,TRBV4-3,ASSQRGLTNEKLF
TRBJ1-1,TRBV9,ASSVATGTSYTEAF
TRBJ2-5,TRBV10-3,AISNPQRERTQY
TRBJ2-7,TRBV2,ASSEARYEQY
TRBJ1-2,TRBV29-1,SIRGQGGNYGYT
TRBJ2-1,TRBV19,ASSIELAGEDEQF
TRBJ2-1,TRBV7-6,ASSLSLAGTNEQF
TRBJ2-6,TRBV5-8,ASSLVGDSSGANVLT
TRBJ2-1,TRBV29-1,SVDLLAGGNEQF
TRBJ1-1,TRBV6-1,ASSEGVYTEAF